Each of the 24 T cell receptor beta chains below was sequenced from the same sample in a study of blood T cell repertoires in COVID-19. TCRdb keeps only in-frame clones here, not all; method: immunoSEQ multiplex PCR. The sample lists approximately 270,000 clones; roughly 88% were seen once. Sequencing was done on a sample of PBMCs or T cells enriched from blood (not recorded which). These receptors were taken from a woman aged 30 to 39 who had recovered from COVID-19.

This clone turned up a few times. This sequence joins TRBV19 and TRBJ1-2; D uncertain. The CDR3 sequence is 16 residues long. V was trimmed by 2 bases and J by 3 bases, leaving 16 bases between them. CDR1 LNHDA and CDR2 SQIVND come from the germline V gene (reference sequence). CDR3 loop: CASSIRSGRRDYGYTF. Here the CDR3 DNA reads TGTGCCAGTAGTATAAGGTCTGGCAGACGGGACTATGGCTACACCTTC.

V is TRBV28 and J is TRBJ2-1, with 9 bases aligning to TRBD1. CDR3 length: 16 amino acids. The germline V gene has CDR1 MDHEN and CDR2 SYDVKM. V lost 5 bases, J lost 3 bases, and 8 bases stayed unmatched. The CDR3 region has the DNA TGTGCCAGCAGTCCCGCCGGGACAGGGAACTACAATGAGCAGTTCTTC. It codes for CASSPAGTGNYNEQFF.

The CDR3 spells CASRQTLSETQYF. The CDR3 bases are TGTGCCAGCAGACAGACGCTTTCGGAGACCCAGTACTTC. This chain uses TRBV6-5 with TRBJ2-5; D not resolved. Trimming cost V 6 bases and J 5 bases, with 13 bases left between them. The CDR3 contains 13 residues. From germline, CDR1 is MNHEY and CDR2 SVGAGI.

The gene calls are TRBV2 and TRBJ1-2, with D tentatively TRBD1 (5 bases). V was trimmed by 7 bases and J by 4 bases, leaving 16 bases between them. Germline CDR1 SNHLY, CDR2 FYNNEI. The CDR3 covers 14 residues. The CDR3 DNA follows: TGTGCCAGCACCGAGGAGGGGCGACCCTATGGCTACACCTTC. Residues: CASTEEGRPYGYTF.

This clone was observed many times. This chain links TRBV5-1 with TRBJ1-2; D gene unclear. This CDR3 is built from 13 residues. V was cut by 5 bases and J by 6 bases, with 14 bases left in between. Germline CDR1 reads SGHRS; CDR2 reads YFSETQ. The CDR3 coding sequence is TGCGCCAGCAGTACAGTCGACGGGGATGGCTACACCTTC. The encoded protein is CASSTVDGDGYTF.

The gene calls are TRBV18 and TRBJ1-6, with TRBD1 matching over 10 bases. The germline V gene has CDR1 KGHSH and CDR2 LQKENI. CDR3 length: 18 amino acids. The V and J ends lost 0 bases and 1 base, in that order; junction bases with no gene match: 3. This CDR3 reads CASSPPMGQGSYNSPLHF. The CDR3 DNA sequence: TGTGCCAGCTCACCACCGATGGGACAGGGGTCCTATAATTCACCCCTCCACTTT.

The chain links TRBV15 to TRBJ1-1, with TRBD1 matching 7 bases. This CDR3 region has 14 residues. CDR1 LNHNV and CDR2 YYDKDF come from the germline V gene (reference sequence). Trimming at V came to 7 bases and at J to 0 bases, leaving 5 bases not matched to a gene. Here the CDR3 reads CATKSGGMNTEAFF. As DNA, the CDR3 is TGTGCCACCAAGTCAGGGGGGATGAACACTGAAGCTTTCTTT.

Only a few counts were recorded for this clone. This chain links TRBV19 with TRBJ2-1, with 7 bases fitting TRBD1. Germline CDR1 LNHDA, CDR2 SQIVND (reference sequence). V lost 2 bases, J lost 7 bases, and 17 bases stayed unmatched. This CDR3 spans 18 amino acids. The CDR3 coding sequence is TGTGCCAGTAGTATAAATCGAGGATCTAGCAGGGGGAAGAATGAGCAGTTCTTC. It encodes CASSINRGSSRGKNEQFF. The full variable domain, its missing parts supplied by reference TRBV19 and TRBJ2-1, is DGGITQSPKYLFRKEGQNVTLSCEQNLNHDAMYWYRQDPGQGLRLIYYSQIVNDFQKGDIAEGYSVSREKKESFPLTVTSAQKNPTAFYLCASSINRGSSRGKNEQFFGPGTRLTVL.

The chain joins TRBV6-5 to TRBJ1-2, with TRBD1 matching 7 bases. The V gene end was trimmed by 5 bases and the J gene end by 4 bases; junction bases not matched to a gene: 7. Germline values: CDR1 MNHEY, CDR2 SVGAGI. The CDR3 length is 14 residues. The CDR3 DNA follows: TGTGCCAGCAGTCCCGAGGGACAGTTCTATGGCTACACCTTC. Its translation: CASSPEGQFYGYTF.

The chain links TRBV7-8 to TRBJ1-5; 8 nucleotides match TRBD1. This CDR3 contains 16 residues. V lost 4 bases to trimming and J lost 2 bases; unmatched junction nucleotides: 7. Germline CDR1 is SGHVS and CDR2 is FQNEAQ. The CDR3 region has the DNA TGTGCCAGCAGCTCATTAGACAGGGGTGGCAATCAGCCCCAGCATTTT. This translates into CASSSLDRGGNQPQHF.

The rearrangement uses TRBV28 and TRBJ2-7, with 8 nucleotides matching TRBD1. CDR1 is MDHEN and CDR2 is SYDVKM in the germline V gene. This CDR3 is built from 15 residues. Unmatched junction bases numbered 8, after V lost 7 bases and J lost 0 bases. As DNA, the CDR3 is TGTGCCAGCACTGGACAGGGCCCCAGCTCCTACGAGCAGTACTTC. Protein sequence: CASTGQGPSSYEQYF.

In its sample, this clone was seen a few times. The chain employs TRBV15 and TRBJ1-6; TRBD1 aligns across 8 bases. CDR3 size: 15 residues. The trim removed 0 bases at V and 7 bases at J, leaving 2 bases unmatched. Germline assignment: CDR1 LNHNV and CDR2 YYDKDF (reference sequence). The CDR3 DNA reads TGTGCCACCAGCAGAGATACAGGGGGGAATTCACCCCTCCACTTT. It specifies CATSRDTGGNSPLHF.

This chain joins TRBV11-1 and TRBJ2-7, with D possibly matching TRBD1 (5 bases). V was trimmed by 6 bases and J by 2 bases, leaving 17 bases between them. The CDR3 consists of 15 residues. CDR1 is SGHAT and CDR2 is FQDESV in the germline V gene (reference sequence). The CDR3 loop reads CASSILAQETYEQYF. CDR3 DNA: TGTGCCAGCAGTATCCTCGCACAGGAGACCTACGAGCAGTACTTC.

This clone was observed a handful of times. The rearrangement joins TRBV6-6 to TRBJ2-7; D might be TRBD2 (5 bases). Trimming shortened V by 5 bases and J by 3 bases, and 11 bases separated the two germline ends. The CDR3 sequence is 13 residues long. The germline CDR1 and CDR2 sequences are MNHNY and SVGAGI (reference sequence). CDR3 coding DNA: TGTGCCAGCAGTCAGGACGGAGGCTACGAGCAGTACTTC. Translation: CASSQDGGYEQYF.

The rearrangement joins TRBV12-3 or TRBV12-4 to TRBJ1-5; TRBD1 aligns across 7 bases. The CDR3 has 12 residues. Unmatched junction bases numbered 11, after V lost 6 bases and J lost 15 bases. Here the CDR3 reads CASSSKTGERHF. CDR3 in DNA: TGTGCCAGCAGCTCTAAAACAGGGGAGAGGCATTTT.

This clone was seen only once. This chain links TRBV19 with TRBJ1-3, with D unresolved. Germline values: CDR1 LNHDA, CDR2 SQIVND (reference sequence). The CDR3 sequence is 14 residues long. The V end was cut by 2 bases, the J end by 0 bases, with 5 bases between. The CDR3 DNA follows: TGTGCCAGTAGTATATCGGGCTCTGGAAACACCATATATTTT. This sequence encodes CASSISGSGNTIYF.

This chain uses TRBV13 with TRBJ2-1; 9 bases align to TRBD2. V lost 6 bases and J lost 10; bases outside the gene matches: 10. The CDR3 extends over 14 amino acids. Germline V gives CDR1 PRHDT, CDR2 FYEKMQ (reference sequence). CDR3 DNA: TGTGCCAGCAGTCCCGGGCTAGCGGGGAAGGAGCAGTTCTTC. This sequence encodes CASSPGLAGKEQFF.

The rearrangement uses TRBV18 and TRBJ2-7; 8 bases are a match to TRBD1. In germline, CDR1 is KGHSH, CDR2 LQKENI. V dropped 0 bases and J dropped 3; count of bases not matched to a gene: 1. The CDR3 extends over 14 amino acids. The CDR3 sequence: CASSPPDRVYEQYF. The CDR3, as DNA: TGTGCCAGCTCACCACCGGACAGGGTCTACGAGCAGTACTTC.

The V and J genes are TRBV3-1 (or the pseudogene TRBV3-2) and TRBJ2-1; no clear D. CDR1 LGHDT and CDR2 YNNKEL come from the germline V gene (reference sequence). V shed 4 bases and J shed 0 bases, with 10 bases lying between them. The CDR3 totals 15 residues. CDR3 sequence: CASSPRLGSYNEQFF. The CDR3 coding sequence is TGTGCCAGCAGCCCTCGACTTGGCTCCTACAATGAGCAGTTCTTC.

CDR3 coding DNA: TGTGCCAGCAGTTACCCGACCGGGGGGTCCTACAATGAGCAGTTCTTC. Encoded protein: CASSYPTGGSYNEQFF. This chain uses TRBV6-5 with TRBJ2-1; the match to TRBD2 covers 7 bases. Germline trimming cut 2 bases from V and 1 base from J; bases unmatched to any gene: 5. There are 16 residues in the CDR3. The germline V gene has CDR1 MNHEY and CDR2 SVGAGI.

CDR3 protein: CASSDSEGVYGYTF. CDR3 nucleotide sequence: TGTGCCAGCAGTGACTCGGAAGGGGTCTATGGCTACACCTTC. The chain combines TRBV6-4 with TRBJ1-2; a possible D gene is TRBD1 (5 bases). V was clipped by 0 bases and J by 4 bases, with 9 bases between them. This CDR3 has 14 residues. Germline V CDR1 and CDR2: MRHNA, SNTAGT.

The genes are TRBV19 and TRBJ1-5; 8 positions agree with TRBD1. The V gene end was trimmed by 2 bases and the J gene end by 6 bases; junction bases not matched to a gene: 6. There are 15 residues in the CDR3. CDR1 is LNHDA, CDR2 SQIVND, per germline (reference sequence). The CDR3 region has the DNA TGTGCCAGTAGTATATCCCAGGGGGCGGTTCAGCCCCAGCATTTT. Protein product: CASSISQGAVQPQHF.

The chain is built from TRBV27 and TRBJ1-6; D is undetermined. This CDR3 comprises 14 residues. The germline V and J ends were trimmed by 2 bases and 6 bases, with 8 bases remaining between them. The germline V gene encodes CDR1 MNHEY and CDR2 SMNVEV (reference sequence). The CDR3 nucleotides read TGTGCCAGCAGTTTACAACAGCTTAATTCACCCCTCCACTTT. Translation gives CASSLQQLNSPLHF.

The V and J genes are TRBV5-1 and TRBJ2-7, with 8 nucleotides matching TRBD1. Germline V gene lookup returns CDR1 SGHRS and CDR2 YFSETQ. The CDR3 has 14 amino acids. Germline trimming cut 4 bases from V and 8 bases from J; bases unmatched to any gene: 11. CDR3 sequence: CASSVDRGASKQYF. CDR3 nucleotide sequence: TGCGCCAGCAGCGTTGACAGGGGAGCGTCCAAGCAGTACTTC. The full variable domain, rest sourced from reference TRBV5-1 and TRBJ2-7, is KAGVTQTPRYLIKTRGQQVTLSCSPISGHRSVSWYQQTPGQGLQFLFEYFSETQRNKGNFPGRFSGRQFSNSRSEMNVSTLELGDSALYLCASSVDRGASKQYFGPGTRLTVT.